The sequence of this TCR beta chain was determined in a study of blood T cell repertoires in COVID-19. At the level of the study: Sample material is recorded as cDNA or gDNA derived from T cells, B-cell-depleted T cells, or PBMCs.

The V end was cut by 2 bases, the J end by 6 bases, with 6 bases between. This CDR3 comprises 12 residues. Germline V gene sequence: CDR1 SGHTA, CDR2 FQGTGA. As handled by the study authors: The authors estimated nucleated cell counts from reference gene primer amplification. Sequenced by immunoSEQ multiplex PCR; TCRdb stores in-frame clones only, minus some. That table furnishes V, J and clone size, whereas the DNA furnished D and trimming. Counted here are roughly 410,000 clones, roughly 90% occurring once; the ten biggest clones make up roughly 1.2%. The sequencing input was peripheral blood. The rearrangement uses TRBV7-3 and TRBJ2-3, with TRBD2 as a possible D gene (6 bases). The origin of this receptor is a man aged 40-50 years with acute or convalescent COVID-19. Here the CDR3 DNA reads TGTGCCAGCAGCTTAGGGAGGGATACGCAGTATTTT. Its protein is CASSLGRDTQYF.